The 28 T cell receptor beta chains reported below all come from one sample, sequenced in a study of blood T cell repertoires in COVID-19 (dated by TCRdb to 2019 to 2021). Libraries came from the immunoSEQ multiplex PCR assay. TCRdb retrieved this table from immuneACCESS and kept in-frame rearrangements only. Not all clones are present; in checked studies, unresolved V genes account for under half, and no reason is known for the remainder. Across this sample there are tens of thousands of clones, with under 90% seen only once. The ten largest clonotypes hold 4% to 5% of the sample. Sequenced sample: peripheral blood. All receptors come from a woman aged 55 to 70 with acute or convalescent COVID-19.

In this sample, this clone turned up a few times. J is TRBJ2-5 and V is TRBV12-3 or TRBV12-4; 8 bases fit TRBD2. V dropped 8 bases and J dropped 7; count of bases not matched to a gene: 9. The CDR3 length is 13 residues. CDR3 nucleotides: TGTGCCAGCGATCCGGGGGGGCAGGGGACCCAGTACTTC. Its translation: CASDPGGQGTQYF.

This chain joins TRBV3-1 (or the pseudogene TRBV3-2) and TRBJ1-6, with a tentative D call TRBD1 (5 bases). Trimming removed 4 bases at V and 9 bases at J, with 16 bases between. There are 15 residues in the CDR3. The germline V gene encodes CDR1 LGHDT and CDR2 YNNKEL (reference sequence). CDR3 DNA sequence: TGTGCCAGCAGCCGTTCCGGGACGGGAGGTTCACCCCTCCACTTT. This codes for CASSRSGTGGSPLHF.

The chain is built from TRBV27 and TRBJ1-2; 12 positions match TRBD1. Unmatched junction bases numbered 6, after V lost 2 bases and J lost 5 bases. This CDR3 is built from 16 residues. The V gene's germline CDR1 is MNHEY and CDR2 SMNVEV (reference sequence). The CDR3 sequence is CASSLKGQGAFYGYTF. CDR3 coding DNA: TGTGCCAGCAGTTTAAAGGGACAGGGGGCGTTTTATGGCTACACCTTC.

V usage is TRBV6-5 and J usage is TRBJ1-4, with D unresolved. V shed 6 bases and J shed 6 bases, with 11 bases lying between them. Per germline, CDR1 MNHEY and CDR2 SVGAGI. The CDR3 totals 13 residues. CDR3 region: CASRAGGDEKLFF. CDR3 in DNA: TGTGCCAGCAGGGCGGGCGGGGATGAAAAACTGTTTTTT.

This chain connects TRBV4-2 to TRBJ2-1; the D is unclear. Trimming pared 2 bases from V and 7 bases from J, leaving 6 bases between. CDR3 length equals 12 residues. CDR1 LGHNA and CDR2 YNFKEQ come from the germline V gene. CDR3 region: CASSQNKNEQFF. The CDR3 DNA reads as TGTGCCAGCAGCCAAAACAAGAATGAGCAGTTCTTC.

The genes are TRBV29-1 and TRBJ1-1, with 7 bases lining up with TRBD1. Germline CDR1 and CDR2: SQVTM and ANQGSEA. Trimming took 3 bases from V and 5 from J; bases not matched to a gene: 9. The length of the CDR3 is 14 residues. DNA of the CDR3: TGCAGCGTTGAGGCAAAACAGGGGTGGACTGAAGCTTTCTTT. This sequence encodes CSVEAKQGWTEAFF.

The chain couples TRBV19 to TRBJ2-1; 10 nucleotides line up with TRBD1. Trimming removed 5 bases from V and 8 bases from J; junction bases left unmatched: 3. CDR1 is LNHDA and CDR2 is SQIVND in the germline V gene (reference sequence). The CDR3 consists of 13 residues. In DNA, the CDR3 is TGTGCCAGTAGTGGGGACAGGGGCCATGAGCAGTTCTTC. Translation: CASSGDRGHEQFF.

The rearrangement joins TRBV29-1 to TRBJ2-7, with D possibly matching TRBD1 (6 bases). CDR1 is SQVTM and CDR2 is ANQGSEA in the germline V gene. V was shortened by 4 bases and J by 1 base, with 14 bases between the two germline ends. This CDR3 has 14 residues. DNA for the CDR3: TGCAGCGTTGCAAGGACAGCCCTATCCTACGAGCAGTACTTC. As protein: CSVARTALSYEQYF.

This rearrangement joins TRBV6-5 to TRBJ2-6; a weak D match, TRBD2 (5 bases). The germline gives CDR1 MNHEY, CDR2 SVGAGI. This CDR3 is built from 15 residues. V lost 7 bases, J lost 1 base, and 11 bases lay in between. CDR3 loop: CASILGGSGANVLTF. In DNA form, the CDR3 reads TGTGCCAGCATATTAGGAGGATCTGGGGCCAACGTCCTGACTTTC.

This chain uses TRBV7-6 with TRBJ2-7; 8 nucleotides line up with TRBD1. The length of the CDR3 is 15 residues. The germline CDR1 and CDR2 sequences are SGHVS and FNYEAQ. Trimming at V came to 0 bases and at J to 3 bases, leaving 4 bases not matched to a gene. The CDR3 region is CASSLARGPGYEQYF. CDR3 DNA sequence: TGTGCCAGCAGCTTAGCCAGGGGGCCAGGCTACGAGCAGTACTTC. The variable domain in full, completed from reference TRBV7-6 and TRBJ2-7, reads GAGVSQSPRYKVTKRGQDVALRCDPISGHVSLYWYRQALGQGPEFLTYFNYEAQQDKSGLPNDRFSAERPEGSISTLTIQRTEQRDSAMYRCASSLARGPGYEQYFGPGTRLTVT.

This chain joins TRBV3-1 (or the pseudogene TRBV3-2) and TRBJ2-4; 9 bases are a match to TRBD1. Per germline, CDR1 LGHDT and CDR2 YNNKEL (reference sequence). The CDR3 contains 17 residues. After removal of 4 bases from V and 1 base from J, the junction contained 8 bases not matched to a gene. Written as DNA, the CDR3 is TGTGCCAGCAGCCGAAAGGGGACAGGGAAGGCCAAAAACATTCAGTACTTC. Protein: CASSRKGTGKAKNIQYF.

The chain joins TRBV5-5 to TRBJ1-1, with D perhaps TRBD1 (6 bases). The CDR3 loop spans 17 amino acids. The V and J ends lost 1 base and 0 bases respectively, with 16 bases between them. Germline loops: CDR1 SGHKS, CDR2 YYEKEE (reference sequence). The CDR3 region is CASSLSQPGTLNTEAFF. CDR3 DNA sequence: TGTGCCAGCAGCTTGTCCCAGCCCGGGACACTGAACACTGAAGCTTTCTTT.

The rearrangement uses TRBV25-1 and TRBJ2-2; D gene uncertain. V was pared by 2 bases and J by 1 base, with 5 bases between. CDR1 MGHDK and CDR2 SYGVNS come from the germline V gene. This CDR3 region has 14 residues. The CDR3 sequence: CASSENRNTGELFF. In DNA form, the CDR3 reads TGTGCCAGCAGTGAAAACAGGAACACCGGGGAGCTGTTTTTT.

The gene calls are TRBV6-5 and TRBJ1-2, with D perhaps matching TRBD1 (6 bases). This CDR3 has 13 residues. Trimming removed 5 bases from V and 9 bases from J, with 16 bases in between. Germline V CDR1 and CDR2: MNHEY, SVGAGI. The CDR3 is CASSTTKGGRYTF. CDR3 in DNA: TGTGCCAGCAGTACTACTAAAGGGGGACGCTACACCTTC.

V is TRBV11-2 and J is TRBJ1-1; 8 bases align to TRBD1. In germline, CDR1 is SGHAT, CDR2 FQNNGV. V dropped 3 bases and J dropped 1; count of bases not matched to a gene: 4. The CDR3 length is 15 residues. In DNA, the CDR3 is TGTGCCAGCAGCTTCGGGGACAGGAGGAACACTGAAGCTTTCTTT. The encoded protein is CASSFGDRRNTEAFF.

This clone showed up just a few times. This sample also contains other DNA sequences that code for the same CDR3. The chain couples TRBV19 to TRBJ1-5; D not resolved. Trimming shortened V by 1 base and J by 0 bases, and 7 bases separated the two germline ends. Germline CDR1 reads LNHDA; CDR2 reads SQIVND (reference sequence). The CDR3 covers 15 residues. CDR3 loop: CASSIVQDSNQPQHF. DNA for the CDR3: TGTGCCAGTAGTATAGTCCAGGATAGCAATCAGCCCCAGCATTTT.

This chain joins TRBV28 and TRBJ1-4; the D gene is possibly TRBD1 (5 bases). The length of the CDR3 is 17 residues. Trimming removed 5 bases from V and 0 bases from J, with 16 bases in between. CDR1 MDHEN and CDR2 SYDVKM come from the germline V gene. CDR3 bases: TGTGCCAGCAGTCCCGGACATTCCAGAGCAACTAATGAAAAACTGTTTTTT. Encoded protein: CASSPGHSRATNEKLFF.

The rearrangement joins TRBV28 to TRBJ2-7; 7 nucleotides match TRBD1. CDR1 is MDHEN and CDR2 is SYDVKM in the germline V gene. V lost 6 bases, J lost 2 bases, and 4 bases stayed unmatched. The CDR3 loop spans 13 amino acids. This CDR3 reads CASRWTGTYEQYF. Written as DNA, the CDR3 is TGTGCCAGCAGGTGGACAGGAACCTACGAGCAGTACTTC.

The gene calls are TRBV14 and TRBJ2-1; 12 nucleotides match TRBD2. Germline V gives CDR1 SGHDN, CDR2 FVKESK. Trimming cost V 1 base and J 7 bases; bases outside gene matches: 5. This CDR3 contains 16 residues. The chain's CDR3 is CASSQAGLAGGNEQFF. The CDR3 bases are TGTGCCAGCAGCCAAGCAGGCCTAGCGGGAGGGAATGAGCAGTTCTTC.

This clone appeared once. This rearrangement joins TRBV5-8 to TRBJ1-4; the match to TRBD1 covers 8 bases. The CDR3 totals 17 residues. V trimming: 7 bases; J trimming: 8 bases; junction bases outside the gene matches: 19. CDR1 is SGHTS and CDR2 is YDEGEE in the germline V gene. For the CDR3, the DNA is TGTGCCAGCGGGTCAGGACAGGGAGTTCTTCTGAGCGAAAAACTGTTTTTT. As protein: CASGSGQGVLLSEKLFF.

This rearrangement joins TRBV28 to TRBJ1-6; a possible D gene is TRBD1 (6 bases). Looked up from germline, CDR1 is MDHEN and CDR2 is SYDVKM. V shed 5 bases and J shed 7 bases, with 12 bases lying between them. The CDR3 is 14 residues long. In DNA, the CDR3 is TGTGCCAGCAGTCTCCGGACAGCCAATTCACCCCTCCACTTT. It codes for CASSLRTANSPLHF.

This chain joins TRBV3-1 (or the pseudogene TRBV3-2) and TRBJ2-7, with TRBD1 matching over 8 bases. The germline V gene has CDR1 LGHDT and CDR2 YNNKEL (reference sequence). The V and J ends lost 6 bases and 0 bases, in that order; junction bases with no gene match: 22. The CDR3 loop spans 20 amino acids. DNA for the CDR3: TGTGCCAGCAGTCGTACTACCGGGACAGGCCATCCCAAGAGCTCCTACGAGCAGTACTTC. Encoded protein: CASSRTTGTGHPKSSYEQYF.

The chain has TRBV4-1 and TRBJ1-1; no clear D gene. Germline loops: CDR1 MGHRA, CDR2 YSYEKL. Trimming cost V 3 bases and J 6 bases, with 11 bases left between them. The CDR3 runs to 13 residues. The CDR3 nucleotides read TGCGCCAGCAGCCATCAACCGGGGTCTGAAGCTTTCTTT. It is translated as CASSHQPGSEAFF.

The chain's CDR3 is CASSPTPKTSGSLDTQYF. CDR3 DNA sequence: TGTGCCAGCAGTCCCACCCCTAAGACTAGCGGGAGTTTAGATACGCAGTATTTT. The chain recombines TRBV6-6 with TRBJ2-3; 12 bases map to TRBD2. Germline V gene sequence: CDR1 MNHNY, CDR2 SVGAGI (reference sequence). V lost 5 bases, J lost 5 bases, and 14 bases stayed unmatched. The CDR3 is 18 amino acids.

This chain connects TRBV19 to TRBJ1-1; 8 bases align to TRBD1. The germline CDR1 and CDR2 sequences are LNHDA and SQIVND (reference sequence). The CDR3 is made up of 15 amino acids. Trimming at V came to 3 bases and at J to 1 base, leaving 4 bases not matched to a gene. The CDR3 region is CASSMPGGRNTEAFF. The CDR3 region has the DNA TGTGCCAGTAGTATGCCAGGGGGCAGGAACACTGAAGCTTTCTTT.

This clone was picked up a small number of times. The V and J genes are TRBV5-1 and TRBJ2-1; D possibly corresponds to TRBD2 (6 bases). Between the trimmed V and J ends, which lost 4 bases and 5 bases, there was a span of 19 bases. In germline, CDR1 is SGHRS, CDR2 YFSETQ. The CDR3 totals 16 residues. For the CDR3, the DNA is TGCGCCAGCAGCCCATCCGAGGTGGAGCGGGACAATGAGCAGTTCTTC. Translation: CASSPSEVERDNEQFF. Full variable domain (remainder filled in from reference TRBV5-1 and TRBJ2-1): KAGVTQTPRYLIKTRGQQVTLSCSPISGHRSVSWYQQTPGQGLQFLFEYFSETQRNKGNFPGRFSGRQFSNSRSEMNVSTLELGDSALYLCASSPSEVERDNEQFFGPGTRLTVL.

The gene calls are TRBV24-1 and TRBJ2-7; TRBD2 matches 10 bases. CDR1 KGHDR and CDR2 SFDVKD come from the germline V gene. The CDR3 sequence is 21 residues long. V was clipped by 0 bases and J by 1 base; unmatched bases: 17. CDR3 DNA: TGTGCCACCAGTGATTTGATGTATCCGCCTCAACTAGCGGGGACTTCCTACGAGCAGTACTTC. It specifies CATSDLMYPPQLAGTSYEQYF.

J is TRBJ1-6 and V is TRBV27, with a weak D call TRBD1 (5 bases). The germline gives CDR1 MNHEY, CDR2 SMNVEV (reference sequence). CDR3 length equals 15 residues. V was shortened by 3 bases and J by 10 bases, with 16 bases between the two germline ends. The CDR3 region has the DNA TGTGCCAGCAGTTTTCGGCAGGGAGGGTGGTCACCCCTCCACTTT. It encodes CASSFRQGGWSPLHF.